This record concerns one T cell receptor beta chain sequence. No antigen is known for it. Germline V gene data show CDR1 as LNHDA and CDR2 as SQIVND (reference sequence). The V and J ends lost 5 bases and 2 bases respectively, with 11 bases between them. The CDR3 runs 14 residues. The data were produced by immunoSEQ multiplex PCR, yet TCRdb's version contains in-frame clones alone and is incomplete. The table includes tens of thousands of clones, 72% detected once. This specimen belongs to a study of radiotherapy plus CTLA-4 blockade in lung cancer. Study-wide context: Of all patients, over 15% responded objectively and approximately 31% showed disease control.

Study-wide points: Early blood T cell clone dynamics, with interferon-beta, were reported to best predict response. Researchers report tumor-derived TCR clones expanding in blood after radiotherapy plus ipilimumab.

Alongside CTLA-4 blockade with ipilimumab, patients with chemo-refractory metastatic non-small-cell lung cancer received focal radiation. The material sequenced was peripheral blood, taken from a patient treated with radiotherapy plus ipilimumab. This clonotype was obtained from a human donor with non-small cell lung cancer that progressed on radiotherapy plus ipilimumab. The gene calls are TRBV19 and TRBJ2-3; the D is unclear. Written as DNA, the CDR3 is TGTGCCAGTAGTGATCTGCTTCACACAGATACGCAGTATTTT. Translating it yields CASSDLLHTDTQYF.